These T cell receptor beta chains were read from a single sample in a study. TCRdb called the RT-PCR reads again in MiXCR, with one record for every CDR3 protein. The sample carries about 700,000 distinct CDR3 sequences, over 12% recorded once. Material for sequencing was memory CD4+ T cells from blood. Source of these receptors: a female donor in good health, serving as a healthy control. The CDR3 runs from the conserved cysteine through the conserved F or W. A D gene is named only where the DNA matches it firmly. Expanded clones are given a class, and other clones once, few, many or no size at all.

TRBD1	many	TRBV6-2/TRBV6-3	TRBJ2-2	CASTLGQGYTGELFF	TGTGCCAGCACCCTGGGACAGGGGTACACCGGGGAGCTGTTTTTT
.	many	TRBV5-1	TRBJ1-1	CATTAHPGNTEAFF	TGCGCCACTACGGCCCACCCGGGGAACACTGAAGCTTTCTTT
.	many	TRBV6-1	TRBJ1-2	CASTKDRANYGYTF	TGTGCCAGCACCAAGGACAGAGCTAACTATGGCTACACCTTC
TRBD2	many	TRBV7-9	TRBJ2-1	CASSLTGLVVPEQFF	TGTGCCAGCAGCTTAACGGGACTAGTGGTTCCTGAGCAGTTCTTC
TRBD2	many	TRBV5-1	TRBJ2-7	CASSPGLAASYEQYF	TGCGCCAGCAGCCCTGGACTAGCGGCCTCCTACGAGCAGTACTTC
.	.	TRBV7-9	TRBJ1-2	CASSLWAGASYGYTF	TGTGCCAGCAGCTTATGGGCAGGAGCCTCCTATGGCTACACCTTC
.	.	TRBV20-1	TRBJ2-7	CSARDFPKQGRTREQYF	TGCAGTGCTAGAGATTTCCCCAAACAGGGCAGGACGCGGGAGCAGTACTTC
TRBD2	.	TRBV9	TRBJ2-1	CASSASGGGYNEQFF	TGTGCCAGCAGCGCGAGCGGGGGGGGGTACAATGAGCAGTTCTTC
.	.	TRBV28	TRBJ1-4	CASNAINEKLFF	TGTGCCAGCAATGCAATAAATGAAAAACTGTTTTTT
.	.	TRBV20-1	TRBJ2-7	CSARVYGLSYEQYF	TGCAGTGCTAGAGTATACGGCCTCTCCTACGAGCAGTACTTC
.	.	TRBV7-2	TRBJ1-1	CASSLLGYEAFF	TGTGCCAGCAGCTTATTGGGGTATGAAGCTTTCTTT
TRBD1	.	TRBV20-1	TRBJ1-6	CSASWTGGNSPLHF	TGCAGTGCTAGCTGGACAGGGGGGAATTCACCCCTCCACTTT
.	.	TRBV7-9	TRBJ1-5	CASSFMENQPQHF	TGTGCCAGCAGCTTTATGGAGAATCAGCCCCAGCATTTT
TRBD1	.	TRBV18	TRBJ1-4	CASSPKQGASEKLFF	TGTGCCAGCTCACCAAAGCAGGGGGCTTCTGAAAAACTGTTTTTT
TRBD2	few	TRBV4-2	TRBJ2-1	CASSQDTSGRYLNNEQFF	TGTGCCAGCAGCCAAGACACTAGCGGGAGATATTTGAACAATGAGCAGTTCTTC
TRBD1	many	TRBV6-6	TRBJ1-5	CASSPLGTGGAGNQPQHF	TGTGCCAGCAGTCCCTTGGGGACAGGGGGCGCGGGCAATCAGCCCCAGCATTTT
TRBD1	.	TRBV30	TRBJ2-1	CAWSVPPRTGNNEQFF	TGTGCCTGGAGTGTACCGCCGAGGACAGGGAACAATGAGCAGTTCTTC
.	few	TRBV6-5	TRBJ2-5	CASSYSYSGWLETQYF	TGTGCCAGCAGTTACTCGTACAGCGGGTGGTTAGAGACCCAGTACTTC
.	.	TRBV3-1	TRBJ1-1	CASSQEFVGTEAFF	TGTGCCAGCAGCCAAGAATTTGTAGGAACTGAAGCTTTCTTT
TRBD2	.	TRBV2	TRBJ2-7	CASSPTGGQYF	TGTGCCAGCAGTCCTACGGGAGGGCAGTACTTC
TRBD2	many	TRBV12-3/TRBV12-4	TRBJ2-7	CASTSGRGPGLGSYEQYF	TGTGCCAGCACCTCAGGAAGGGGTCCCGGACTAGGGTCCTACGAGCAGTACTTC
TRBD1	.	TRBV11-2	TRBJ2-2	CASSSHRGPNTGELFF	TGTGCCAGCAGCTCCCACAGGGGGCCGAACACCGGGGAGCTGTTTTTT
.	few	TRBV10-3	TRBJ1-1	CAISNTQRTRNTEAFF	TGTGCCATCAGTAACACTCAGCGGACGAGGAACACTGAAGCTTTCTTT
TRBD1	many	TRBV12-3/TRBV12-4	TRBJ2-3	CASRQSTGTDTQYF	TGTGCCAGCAGACAATCGACAGGGACAGATACGCAGTATTTT
.	many	TRBV9	TRBJ1-1	CASSVAPNTEAFF	TGTGCCAGCAGCGTAGCCCCGAACACTGAAGCTTTCTTT
.	many	TRBV5-5	TRBJ1-4	CASSATIYEKLFF	TGTGCCAGCAGCGCGACAATTTACGAAAAACTGTTTTTT
.	.	TRBV21-1	TRBJ2-5	CASSKEHRGLRFQETQYF	TGTGCCAGCAGCAAGGAGCACAGGGGGTTGAGGTTCCAAGAGACCCAGTACTTC
TRBD1	few	TRBV28	TRBJ2-7	CASSHWTGGSYEQYF	TGTGCCAGCAGCCATTGGACAGGGGGCTCCTACGAGCAGTACTTC
.	.	TRBV12-3/TRBV12-4	TRBJ2-1	CASSPLGVSYNEQFF	TGTGCCAGCAGTCCTCTCGGGGTATCCTACAATGAGCAGTTCTTC